The T cell receptor (beta chain) under discussion was sequenced for a study of blood T cells in healthy people across ages. Per sample, a minimum of 6.5 million PBMCs were isolated. Deletions cut 5 bases from V and 3 bases from J, with 4 bases between. The CDR3 totals 11 residues. Germline assignment: CDR1 DFQATT and CDR2 SNEGSKA (reference sequence). General study results and limits: Age showed a roughly linear inverse relationship with TCR beta diversity per million T cells. Estimated diversity across one million T cells was deemed an underestimate.

The second PCR ran about 7 to 12 cycles with a sample-barcoded 5' primer and J-beta primers. TCRdb re-called the 5' RACE reads with MiXCR, one entry per CDR3 protein. This sample yields around 780,000 distinct CDR3 sequences, of which around three fifths are seen a single time; around a quarter belongs to the top ten. A word on this clonotype: The antigen is undetermined.

The V and J genes are TRBV20-1 and TRBJ2-2; no clear D. The source of this sequence is a man in his forties in good health. The sample taken for sequencing was blood. The CDR3 bases are TGCAGTGCTGAGGACACCGGGGAGCTGTTTTTT. Translated: CSAEDTGELFF.